The source of this T cell receptor beta chain is a study of blood T cell repertoires in COVID-19. Whole-study context: PBMCs, B-cell-depleted T cells, or T cells were the source of the cDNA or gDNA that made up the material.

Assay: immunoSEQ multiplex PCR; the TCRdb copy retains only in-frame clones and omits some. The profile shows tens of thousands of clones, 75% to 95% of them singletons. This CDR3 comprises 12 residues. V lost 3 bases and J lost 6, with 6 bases in between. Germline CDR1 reads SGHVS; CDR2 reads FQNEAQ. This clone appeared a few times. Sequenced material: peripheral blood. This receptor was identified in a man in his sixties with acute or convalescent COVID-19. This chain connects TRBV7-8 to TRBJ2-1; D is uncertain. CDR3 loop: CASSLTGNEQFF. CDR3 nucleotides: TGTGCCAGCAGCTTGACTGGCAATGAGCAGTTCTTC.